This T cell receptor (beta chain) was captured by sequencing in a study of molecular identifiers for immune sequencing clone quantification. TCRdb itself ran the PCR reads through MiXCR, one entry per CDR3 protein. Here the sample spans around 86,000 distinct CDR3 sequences, around 19% being singletons. Looked up from germline, CDR1 is MDHEN and CDR2 is SYDVKM. CDR3 length equals 16 residues. The junction had 15 bases not matched to a gene; V was cut back by 10 bases and J by 1 base. This clonotype occurred many times. The V gene is TRBV28, the J gene TRBJ2-5, with 7 bases aligning to TRBD1. The sequence came from a human donor in good health. Some libraries in this study had Jurkat cell RNA spiked in. The sequenced sample consisted of naive CD8+ T cells from blood, with Jurkat cell RNA spiked in. Subset meaning: FACS-sorted CD8+CD4-CCR7+CD45RA+ naive T cells. As DNA, the CDR3 is TGTGCCACCGAGACCGGGACAGCTAATCCCCAAGAGACCCAGTACTTC. Residues: CATETGTANPQETQYF.